These 17 T cell receptor beta chains came from one sample sequenced in a study of Graves' ophthalmopathy and Graves' hyperthyroidism. Amplifying from RNA transcripts, the study obtained TCR beta CDR3 regions. In the first round, RT-PCR was carried out with HTBI primers, and a multiplex PCR formed the second round. In TCRdb, the multiplex PCR reads were re-called with MiXCR into one record per CDR3 protein. The sample lists about 340,000 distinct CDR3 sequences; roughly 15% were seen once. Material for sequencing was peripheral blood. These receptors were taken from an adult man with Graves' ophthalmopathy.

The CDR3, as DNA: TGTGCCAGCTACGCTTCCTCCAGGGGGTTGGATCAGCCCCAGCATTTT. Amino acid sequence: CASYASSRGLDQPQHF. The V call is TRBV28, the J call TRBJ1-5; 7 nucleotides match TRBD1. With V trimmed by 8 bases and J by 5 bases, 15 bases remained unmatched. CDR3 length: 16 residues. CDR1 is MDHEN and CDR2 is SYDVKM in the germline V gene.

The sample holds a few counts of this clonotype. This may be a read error: a much more frequent sequence differs by one nucleotide. The rearrangement uses TRBV27 and TRBJ2-7, with TRBD1 matching 8 bases. Germline CDR1 is MNHEY and CDR2 is SMNVEV (reference sequence). The ends lost 9 bases at V and 5 bases at J; junction bases unmatched: 6. The CDR3 covers 12 residues. DNA of the CDR3: TGTGCCAGTGAGGACAGGGCCCACGAGCAGTACTTC. This codes for CASEDRAHEQYF.

This clonotype occurred many times. The J gene is TRBJ1-5, the V gene TRBV6-5, with D tentatively TRBD1 (6 bases). Trimming cost V 5 bases and J 5 bases, with 7 bases left between them. Germline loops: CDR1 MNHEY, CDR2 SVGAGI. The CDR3 totals 12 residues. This CDR3 is CASSHRDQPQHF. In nucleotides, the CDR3 is TGTGCCAGCAGTCACAGGGATCAGCCCCAGCATTTT.

This clonotype was observed at least ten times. V and J are TRBV9 and TRBJ2-5, with a weak D call TRBD2 (5 bases). V was shortened by 4 bases and J by 5 bases, with 12 bases between the two germline ends. CDR3 length equals 13 residues. From germline, CDR1 is SGDLS and CDR2 YYNGEE. CDR3 sequence (DNA): TGTGCCAGCAGCCCTCCCTGGGAGGAGACCCAGTACTTC. Encoded protein: CASSPPWEETQYF.

This clonotype was counted many times. The chain couples TRBV11-2 to TRBJ2-2; 7 positions agree with TRBD2. Trimming cost V 5 bases and J 5 bases; bases outside gene matches: 11. CDR1 is SGHAT and CDR2 is FQNNGV in the germline V gene. This CDR3 has 16 residues. This CDR3 is CASSPREWYLTGELFF. The CDR3 DNA reads TGTGCCAGCAGCCCGCGGGAGTGGTATTTGACCGGGGAGCTGTTTTTT.

This clonotype occurred many times. The genes are TRBV20-1 and TRBJ2-7; 8 nucleotides match TRBD1. Looked up from germline, CDR1 is DFQATT and CDR2 is SNEGSKA (reference sequence). The length of the CDR3 is 17 residues. V shed 3 bases and J 1 base; nucleotides not matched to a gene: 14. CDR3 nucleotide sequence: TGCAGTGCTAGTTACCTAGGACAGGGACTTCTTTCCTACGAGCAGTACTTC. It yields the protein CSASYLGQGLLSYEQYF.

This clonotype was seen at least ten times. The chain carries TRBV25-1 and TRBJ1-1; unclear D gene. From germline, CDR1 is MGHDK and CDR2 SYGVNS. The V and J ends lost 4 bases and 3 bases respectively, with 12 bases between them. There are 14 residues in the CDR3. CDR3 residues: CASSGWQKDTEAFF. In DNA form, the CDR3 reads TGTGCCAGCAGTGGGTGGCAGAAGGACACTGAAGCTTTCTTT. The entire variable domain, with the rest obtained from reference TRBV25-1 and TRBJ1-1, is as follows: EADIYQTPRYLVIGTGKKITLECSQTMGHDKMYWYQQDPGMELHLIHYSYGVNSTEKGDLSSESTVSRIRTEHFPLTLESARPSHTSQYLCASSGWQKDTEAFFGQGTRLTVV.

This clonotype was detected ten times or more. The chain is built from TRBV30 and TRBJ1-2, with a possible D match to TRBD1 (6 bases). Germline V gives CDR1 GTSNPN, CDR2 SVGIG (reference sequence). This CDR3 has 14 residues. The chain's CDR3 is CVANGGQGHYGYTF. The CDR3 coding sequence is TGTGTCGCAAACGGCGGGCAGGGGCACTATGGCTACACCTTC.

This clonotype was counted ten times or more. The chain carries TRBV27 and TRBJ2-7, with 12 bases lining up with TRBD2. Germline V lookup: CDR1 MNHEY, CDR2 SMNVEV (reference sequence). This CDR3 comprises 16 residues. Trimming took 5 bases from V and 3 from J; bases not matched to a gene: 8. The CDR3 DNA sequence: TGTGCCAGCAGTACGGGGACTAGCGGGCGACGCTACGAGCAGTACTTC. Its translation: CASSTGTSGRRYEQYF.

The V call is TRBV6-2 or TRBV6-3, the J call TRBJ1-2; TRBD1 agrees at 10 bases. Germline V lookup: CDR1 MNHEY, CDR2 SVGEGT. The ends lost 5 bases at V and 3 bases at J; junction bases unmatched: 12. This CDR3 is 17 amino acids long. The CDR3 DNA reads TGTGCCAGCAGTCGATTACCTATGACAGGGGGCGACTATGGCTACACCTTC. Translation gives CASSRLPMTGGDYGYTF.

This clonotype was observed at least ten times. This sequence joins TRBV29-1 and TRBJ1-5; 8 bases are a match to TRBD1. CDR1 is SQVTM, CDR2 ANQGSEA, per germline. With V trimmed by 0 bases and J by 11 bases, 6 bases remained unmatched. This CDR3 spans 13 amino acids. CDR3 sequence: CSVEEAQGATQHF. The CDR3 bases are TGCAGCGTTGAAGAAGCTCAGGGGGCGACCCAGCATTTT.

The J gene is TRBJ1-1, the V gene TRBV19; 9 positions match TRBD1. The ends lost 7 bases at V and 0 bases at J; junction bases unmatched: 3. CDR3 length: 14 amino acids. Germline-derived CDR1 and CDR2 are LNHDA and SQIVND (reference sequence). CDR3 protein: CASMNRGLNTEAFF. The CDR3 coding sequence is TGTGCCAGTATGAACAGGGGGCTGAACACTGAAGCTTTCTTT. The entire variable domain, with the rest obtained from reference TRBV19 and TRBJ1-1, is as follows: DGGITQSPKYLFRKEGQNVTLSCEQNLNHDAMYWYRQDPGQGLRLIYYSQIVNDFQKGDIAEGYSVSREKKESFPLTVTSAQKNPTAFYLCASMNRGLNTEAFFGQGTRLTVV.

This clonotype was observed at least ten times. The chain is built from TRBV10-3 and TRBJ2-2; D is ambiguous. Germline values: CDR1 ENHRY, CDR2 SYGVKD. V was trimmed by 0 bases and J by 1 base, leaving 3 bases between them. This CDR3 has 14 residues. CDR3 protein: CAISESRNTGELFF. The CDR3 DNA is TGTGCCATCAGTGAGTCGAGGAACACCGGGGAGCTGTTTTTT.

A note on this clonotype: A read error may produce the germline difference seen at one junction end. The chain recombines TRBV5-1 with TRBJ2-2, with 7 positions matching TRBD2. The length of the CDR3 is 16 residues. The germline CDR1 and CDR2 sequences are SGHRS and YFSETQ. CDR3 DNA: TGCGCCAGCAGCTTGGCCGCAGGGACTAACACTGGGGAGCTGTTTTTT. This encodes CASSLAAGTNTGELFF.

In its sample, this clonotype was seen many times. This sequence joins TRBV5-1 and TRBJ2-5; D is ambiguous. This CDR3 spans 12 amino acids. V was trimmed by 3 bases and J by 1 base, leaving 4 bases between them. CDR1 is SGHRS and CDR2 is YFSETQ in the germline V gene. The CDR3 coding sequence is TGCGCCAGCAGCTCCTCCCAAGAGACCCAGTACTTC. Encoded protein: CASSSSQETQYF.

The table lists this clonotype with a few counts. The chain employs TRBV6-1 and TRBJ2-7; 9 nucleotides agree with TRBD2. J was trimmed by 5 bases and V by 3 bases; bases with no gene match: 2. The germline V gene encodes CDR1 MNHNS and CDR2 SASEGT. The CDR3 extends over 13 amino acids. The CDR3 DNA sequence: TGTGCCAGCAGTGATAGACTAGCGGACGAGCAGTACTTC. Its protein product is CASSDRLADEQYF.

This clonotype was picked up many times. V is TRBV20-1 and J is TRBJ2-5; D uncertain. The CDR3 is 12 residues long. Germline lookup yields CDR1 DFQATT and CDR2 SNEGSKA (reference sequence). With 3 bases removed from V and 6 bases from J, the gap between germline ends came to 11 bases. CDR3 sequence: CSASPVRKTQYF. DNA for the CDR3: TGCAGTGCTAGTCCCGTTCGGAAGACCCAGTACTTC.